This T cell receptor beta chain was sequenced in a study of blood T cells in healthy people across ages. The overall study: For every two T cells, template switching captured about one barcoded beta molecule. Study-wide results and limits: A strong correlation between TCR beta diversity and naive T cell percentage was seen. The study regarded diversity estimates from one million T cells as underestimates.

Germline CDR1 MNHEY, CDR2 SMNVEV (reference sequence). The CDR3 spans 14 residues. V dropped 3 bases and J dropped 11; count of bases not matched to a gene: 9. Primers used in a second PCR of about 7 to 12 cycles were a sample-barcoded 5' primer and a J-beta primer mix. Every individual sample yielded 2.5 million or more paired-end reads (each containing CDR3). TCRdb re-derived calls from the 5' RACE reads in MiXCR, one entry per CDR3 protein. This sample carries around 900,000 distinct CDR3 sequences, roughly half of them seen once, and the ten largest clones take about a fifth. Worth noting for this clonotype: The antigen is not known.

V gene TRBV27 combines with J gene TRBJ2-5, with TRBD1 identical over 10 bases. The sequence derives from a woman aged 55-75 years in good health. Sequenced input: blood. CDR3 amino acids: CASSFGTGVGEQYF. CDR3 DNA sequence: TGTGCCAGCAGTTTTGGGACAGGGGTTGGTGAGCAGTACTTC.